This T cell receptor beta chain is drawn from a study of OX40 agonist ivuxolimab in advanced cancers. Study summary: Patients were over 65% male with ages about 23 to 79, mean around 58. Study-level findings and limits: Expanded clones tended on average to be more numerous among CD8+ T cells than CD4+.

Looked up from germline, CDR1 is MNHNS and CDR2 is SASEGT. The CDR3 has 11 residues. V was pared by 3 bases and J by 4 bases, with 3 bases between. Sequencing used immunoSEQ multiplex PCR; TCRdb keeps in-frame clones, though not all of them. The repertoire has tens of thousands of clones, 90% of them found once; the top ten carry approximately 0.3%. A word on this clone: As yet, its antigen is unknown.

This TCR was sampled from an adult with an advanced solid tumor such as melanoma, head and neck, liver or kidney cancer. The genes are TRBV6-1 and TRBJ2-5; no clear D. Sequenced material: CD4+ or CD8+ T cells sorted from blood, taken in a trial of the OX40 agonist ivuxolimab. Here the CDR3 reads CASSDVETQYF. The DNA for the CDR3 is TGTGCCAGCAGTGACGTAGAGACCCAGTACTTC.